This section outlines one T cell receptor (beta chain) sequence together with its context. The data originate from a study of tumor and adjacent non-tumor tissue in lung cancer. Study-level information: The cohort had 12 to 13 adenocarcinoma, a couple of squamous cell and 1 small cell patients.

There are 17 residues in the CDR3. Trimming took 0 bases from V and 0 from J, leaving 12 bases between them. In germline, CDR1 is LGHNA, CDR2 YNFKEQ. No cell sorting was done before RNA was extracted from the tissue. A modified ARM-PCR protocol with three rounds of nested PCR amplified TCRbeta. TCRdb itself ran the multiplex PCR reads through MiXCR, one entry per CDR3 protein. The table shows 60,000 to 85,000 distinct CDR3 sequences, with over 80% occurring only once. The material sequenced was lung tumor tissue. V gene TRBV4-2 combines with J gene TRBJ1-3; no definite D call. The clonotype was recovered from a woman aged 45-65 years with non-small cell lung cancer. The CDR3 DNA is TGTGCCAGCAGCCAAGAGTTACAGTGCCTCTCTGGAAACACCATATATTTT. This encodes CASSQELQCLSGNTIYF.